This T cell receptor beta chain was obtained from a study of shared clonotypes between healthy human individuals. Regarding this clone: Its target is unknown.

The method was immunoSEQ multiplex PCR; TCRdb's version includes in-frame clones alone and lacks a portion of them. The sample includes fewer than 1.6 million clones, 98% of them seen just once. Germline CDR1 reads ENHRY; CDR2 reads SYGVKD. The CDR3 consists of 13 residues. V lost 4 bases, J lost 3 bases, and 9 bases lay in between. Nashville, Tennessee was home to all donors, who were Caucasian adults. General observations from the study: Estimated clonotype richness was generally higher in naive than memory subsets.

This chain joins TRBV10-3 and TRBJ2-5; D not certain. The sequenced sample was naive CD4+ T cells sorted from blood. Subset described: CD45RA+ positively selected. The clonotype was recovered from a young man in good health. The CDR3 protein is CAISVGKEETQYF. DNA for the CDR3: TGTGCCATCAGTGTTGGGAAAGAAGAGACCCAGTACTTC.